This passage covers 2 T cell receptor beta chains from one sample sequenced in a study of T-cell memory formation after mild COVID-19. From the 5' RACE reads, TCRdb called clonotypes with MiXCR, one entry per CDR3 protein. The sample records fewer than 350,000 distinct CDR3 sequences, approximately 14% being singletons. Source material: PBMCs or a T cell subset sorted from them (not recorded which). The receptors were sampled from a man aged 18 to 30 who had mild COVID-19 (a few samples of this study predate the infection). Cell type and time point are not known.

This clonotype has ten or more counts. This sequence joins TRBV23-1 and TRBJ2-6; tentatively, D is TRBD1 (6 bases). TRBV23-1 is assigned to the ORF class and has an uncertain function. CDR3 length equals 13 residues. Trimming left V 6 bases short and J 3 bases short, with 6 bases between. CDR3 protein: CASRQGGANVLTF. The CDR3 DNA follows: TGCGCCAGCAGACAGGGTGGGGCCAACGTCCTGACTTTC.

The sample holds a few counts of this clonotype. The rearrangement links TRBV20-1 to TRBJ2-1; D gene unclear. Germline CDR1 reads DFQATT; CDR2 reads SNEGSKA (reference sequence). Trimming cost V 6 bases and J 14 bases, with 17 bases left between them. There are 11 residues in the CDR3. The CDR3 loop is CSARGVTFEFF. The CDR3 DNA reads TGCAGTGCCCGTGGGGTGACCTTCGAGTTCTTC.